There are a few counts of the clone carrying this T cell receptor beta chain. Its antigen remains unknown. This sample was taken from a study of post-analysis software for immune sequencing data. Overall study: Patients had relapsing-remitting, secondary progressive or progressive-relapsing multiple sclerosis; some lacked subtype.

The CDR3 is 13 amino acids. Germline CDR1 and CDR2: SNHLY and FYNNEI. Deletions cut 5 bases from V and 2 bases from J, with 7 bases between. Study-wide findings and caveats: F-measure co-clustering was strong for batch-matched samples. Versus controls, multiple sclerosis patients showed significantly lower diversity (normalized Chao1). A few TRBV segments, TRBV5-6, TRBV5-1 and TRBV20-1 among them, were found more frequent in patients than controls.

Unique-molecular-identifier-tagged TCR beta cDNA libraries were used. TCRdb called the PCR reads again in MiXCR, with one record for every CDR3 protein. This sample has around 160,000 distinct CDR3 sequences, with 36% found just once. The sample in question was blood, obtained after autologous hematopoietic stem cell transplantation. V usage is TRBV2 and J usage is TRBJ1-5; D is uncertain. This receptor was obtained from a girl aged 5-17 years with multiple sclerosis. CDR3 bases: TGTGCCAGCAGTCATGACGGCAATCAGCCCCAGCATTTT. It specifies CASSHDGNQPQHF.